This TCR beta chain was documented in a study of cytomegalovirus exposure and HLA in healthy donors. V was pared by 4 bases and J by 5 bases, with 18 bases between. The CDR3 is 15 residues long. Germline V gene sequence: CDR1 ENHRY, CDR2 SYGVKD. Use of 60 Vbeta and 13 Jbeta primers characterized the PCR. TCRdb keeps only in-frame clones here, not all; method: immunoSEQ multiplex PCR. The data show around 200,000 clones, approximately 78% seen once. This clone was counted once. Its matching antigen is unknown. Findings and limits, study-wide: A prior analysis recorded that most TCR beta V segments were productive about 87% or about 30% of the time. The analysis excluded some indistinguishable V segments, including TRBV6-2 and TRBV6-3. Listed as cytomegalovirus-associated were 150 to 200 TCR beta chains. Further analysis, carried out later, found HLA-associated TCR beta chains more clonally expanded than equally common other chains.

This chain joins TRBV10-3 and TRBJ2-7, with D maybe TRBD2 (5 bases). The sample consisted of PBMCs. The TCR originated in a woman between 40 and 50 years old in good health and CMV-seronegative. CDR3 DNA sequence: TGTGCCATCAGTGCCACCGTACTGGGAGATCACGAGCAGTACTTC. This encodes CAISATVLGDHEQYF.